A single sample is the source of the 4 T cell receptor beta chains below, sequenced in a study of blood T cell repertoires in COVID-19 (dated by TCRdb to 2020 to 2021). Receptor libraries were prepared by the immunoSEQ multiplex PCR assay. Not all clones reach the TCRdb copy of this immuneACCESS table, which keeps in-frame sequences only. Checked studies attribute under half of the gap to unresolved V genes and leave the rest unexplained. This sample lists fewer than 55,000 clones; 55% to 70% were detected once. The ten largest clonotypes hold roughly 8.8% of the sample. The sequencing sample was made of peripheral blood. These receptors were obtained from a woman between 70 and 85 years old with acute or convalescent COVID-19.

This clone was seen more than once but under ten times. This sequence joins TRBV7-9 and TRBJ2-3; D unresolved. This CDR3 region has 14 residues. Germline CDR1 and CDR2: SEHNR and FQNEAQ (reference sequence). V was shortened by 4 bases and J by 2 bases, with 10 bases between the two germline ends. CDR3 sequence reads: CASSSQVTTDTQYF. The CDR3 coding sequence is TGTGCCAGCAGCTCCCAGGTGACCACAGATACGCAGTATTTT.

The chain carries TRBV20-1 and TRBJ2-5, with D uncertain. Germline V gene data show CDR1 as DFQATT and CDR2 as SNEGSKA (reference sequence). This CDR3 comprises 11 residues. V lost 2 bases and J 2 bases, leaving 3 bases between the germline ends. CDR3 DNA sequence: TGCAGTGCTAGATCTCAAGAGACCCAGTACTTC. As protein: CSARSQETQYF.

J is TRBJ2-3 and V is TRBV25-1; 12 bases agree with TRBD2. Trimming removed 3 bases from V and 5 bases from J; junction bases left unmatched: 3. This CDR3 comprises 15 residues. Germline lookup yields CDR1 MGHDK and CDR2 SYGVNS. The CDR3 DNA reads as TGTGCCAGCAGTGAGACTAGCGGGAGTGTAGATACGCAGTATTTT. Protein: CASSETSGSVDTQYF.

The rearrangement uses TRBV6-5 and TRBJ2-2, with D unclear. CDR1 and CDR2 from the germline V gene are MNHEY and SVGAGI. The length of the CDR3 is 12 residues. V was pared by 6 bases and J by 6 bases, with 8 bases between. The DNA for the CDR3 is TGTGCCAGCAGACAAAATGCCGGGGAGCTGTTTTTT. Protein: CASRQNAGELFF.